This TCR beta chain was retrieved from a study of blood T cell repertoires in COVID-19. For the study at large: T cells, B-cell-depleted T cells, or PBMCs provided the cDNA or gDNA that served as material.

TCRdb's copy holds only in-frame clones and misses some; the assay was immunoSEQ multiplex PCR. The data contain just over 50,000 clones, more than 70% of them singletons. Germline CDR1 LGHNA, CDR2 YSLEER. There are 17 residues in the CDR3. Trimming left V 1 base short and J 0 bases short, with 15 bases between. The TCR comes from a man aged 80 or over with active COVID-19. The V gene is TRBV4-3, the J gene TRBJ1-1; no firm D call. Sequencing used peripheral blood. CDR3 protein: CASSQGRTVGMNTEAFF. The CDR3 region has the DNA TGCGCCAGCAGCCAAGGTAGGACCGTCGGGATGAACACTGAAGCTTTCTTT.